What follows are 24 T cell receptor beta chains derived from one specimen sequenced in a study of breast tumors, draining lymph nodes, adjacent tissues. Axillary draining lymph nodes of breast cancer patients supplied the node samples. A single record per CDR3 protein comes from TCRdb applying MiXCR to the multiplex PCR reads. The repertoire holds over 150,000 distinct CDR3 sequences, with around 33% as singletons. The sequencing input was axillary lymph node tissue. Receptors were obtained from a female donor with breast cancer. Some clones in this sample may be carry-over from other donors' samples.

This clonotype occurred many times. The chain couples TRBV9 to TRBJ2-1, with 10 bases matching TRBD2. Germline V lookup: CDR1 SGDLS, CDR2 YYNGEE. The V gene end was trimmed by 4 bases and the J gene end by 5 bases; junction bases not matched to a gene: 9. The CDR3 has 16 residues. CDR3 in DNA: TGTGCCAGCAGCTCGCGGACTAGCGGTGTCCACAATGAGCAGTTCTTC. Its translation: CASSSRTSGVHNEQFF.

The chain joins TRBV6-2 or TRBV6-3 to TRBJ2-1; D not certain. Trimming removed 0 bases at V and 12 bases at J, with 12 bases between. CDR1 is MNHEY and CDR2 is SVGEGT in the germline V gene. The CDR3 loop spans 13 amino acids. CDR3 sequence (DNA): TGTGCCAGCAGTTACTCGATGGGTGATGGGCAGTTCTTC. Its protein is CASSYSMGDGQFF.

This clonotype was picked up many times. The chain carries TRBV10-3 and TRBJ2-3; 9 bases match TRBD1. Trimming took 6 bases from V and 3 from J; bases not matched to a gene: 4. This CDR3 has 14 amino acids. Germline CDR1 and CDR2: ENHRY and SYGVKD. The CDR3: CAIRTGGGTDTQYF. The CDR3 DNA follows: TGTGCCATCAGGACAGGGGGAGGTACAGATACGCAGTATTTT.

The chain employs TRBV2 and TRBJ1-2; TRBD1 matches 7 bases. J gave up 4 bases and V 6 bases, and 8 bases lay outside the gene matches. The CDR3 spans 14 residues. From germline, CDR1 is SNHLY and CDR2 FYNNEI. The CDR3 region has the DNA TGTGCCAGCAGGGCGACAGGGATACTCTATGGCTACACCTTC. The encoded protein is CASRATGILYGYTF. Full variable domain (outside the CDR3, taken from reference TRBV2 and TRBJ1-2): EPEVTQTPSHQVTQMGQEVILRCVPISNHLYFYWYRQILGQKVEFLVSFYNNEISEKSEIFDDQFSVERPDGSNFTLKIRSTKLEDSAMYFCASRATGILYGYTFGSGTRLTVV.

The CDR3 coding sequence is TGTGCCAGCAGCGTGGCCGGGGGGCTTGGCTACACCTTC. It translates to CASSVAGGLGYTF. J is TRBJ1-2 and V is TRBV7-3; tentative D call: TRBD1 (6 bases). The germline V gene has CDR1 SGHTA and CDR2 FQGTGA. The CDR3 totals 13 residues. Trimming cost V 5 bases and J 7 bases, with 14 bases left between them.

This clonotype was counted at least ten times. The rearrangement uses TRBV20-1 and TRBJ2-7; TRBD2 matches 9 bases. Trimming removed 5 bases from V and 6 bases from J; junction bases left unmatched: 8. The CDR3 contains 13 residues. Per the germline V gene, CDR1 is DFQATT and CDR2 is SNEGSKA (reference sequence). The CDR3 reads CSAPRTSDSEQYF. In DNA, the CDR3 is TGCAGTGCTCCCCGGACTAGCGATAGCGAGCAGTACTTC.

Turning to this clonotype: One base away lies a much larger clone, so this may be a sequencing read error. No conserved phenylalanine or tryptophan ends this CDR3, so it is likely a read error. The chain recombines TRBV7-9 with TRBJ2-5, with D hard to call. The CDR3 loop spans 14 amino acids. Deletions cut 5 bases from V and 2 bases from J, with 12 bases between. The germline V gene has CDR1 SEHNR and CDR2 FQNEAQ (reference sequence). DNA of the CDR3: TGTGCCAGCAGCCGCTATGGCCAGCAAGAGACCCAGTACCTC. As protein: CASSRYGQQETQYL.

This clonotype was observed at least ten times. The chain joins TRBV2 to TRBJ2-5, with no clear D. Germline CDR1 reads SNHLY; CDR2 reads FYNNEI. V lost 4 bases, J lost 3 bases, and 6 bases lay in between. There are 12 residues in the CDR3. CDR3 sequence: CASSVLKETQYF. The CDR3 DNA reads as TGTGCCAGCAGTGTACTTAAAGAGACCCAGTACTTC.

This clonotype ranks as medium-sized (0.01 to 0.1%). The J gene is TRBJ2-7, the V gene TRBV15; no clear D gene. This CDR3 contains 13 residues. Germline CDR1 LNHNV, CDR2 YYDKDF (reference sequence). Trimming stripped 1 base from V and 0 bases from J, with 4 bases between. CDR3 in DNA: TGTGCCACCAGCAGAGGCAGCTCCTACGAGCAGTACTTC. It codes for CATSRGSSYEQYF.

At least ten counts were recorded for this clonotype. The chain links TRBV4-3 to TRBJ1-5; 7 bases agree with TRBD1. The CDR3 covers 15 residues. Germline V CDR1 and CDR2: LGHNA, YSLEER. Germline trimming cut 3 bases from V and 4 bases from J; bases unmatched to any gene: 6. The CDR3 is CASSQDRDRNQPQHF. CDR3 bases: TGCGCCAGCAGCCAGGACCGGGACAGAAATCAGCCCCAGCATTTT.

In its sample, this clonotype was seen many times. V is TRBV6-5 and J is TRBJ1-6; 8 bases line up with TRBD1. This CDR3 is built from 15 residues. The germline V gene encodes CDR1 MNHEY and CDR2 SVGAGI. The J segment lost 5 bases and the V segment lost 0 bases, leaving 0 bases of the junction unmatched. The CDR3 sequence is CASSYSDRDNSPLHF. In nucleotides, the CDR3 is TGTGCCAGCAGTTACTCGGACAGGGATAATTCACCCCTCCACTTT.

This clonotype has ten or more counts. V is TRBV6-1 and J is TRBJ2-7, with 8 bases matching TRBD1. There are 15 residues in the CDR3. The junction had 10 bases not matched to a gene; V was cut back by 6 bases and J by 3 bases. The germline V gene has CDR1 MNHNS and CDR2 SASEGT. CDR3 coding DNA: TGTGCCAGCAGGACACCAGGGGGCCCCTACTACGAGCAGTACTTC. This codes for CASRTPGGPYYEQYF.

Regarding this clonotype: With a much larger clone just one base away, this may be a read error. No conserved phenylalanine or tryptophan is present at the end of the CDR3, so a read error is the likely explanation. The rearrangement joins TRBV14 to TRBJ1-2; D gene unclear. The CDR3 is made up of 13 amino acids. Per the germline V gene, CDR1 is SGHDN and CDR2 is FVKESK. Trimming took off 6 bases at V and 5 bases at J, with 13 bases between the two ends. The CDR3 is CASSPGVLYGYTS. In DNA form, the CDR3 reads TGTGCCAGCAGTCCCGGGGTCCTATATGGCTACACCTCC.

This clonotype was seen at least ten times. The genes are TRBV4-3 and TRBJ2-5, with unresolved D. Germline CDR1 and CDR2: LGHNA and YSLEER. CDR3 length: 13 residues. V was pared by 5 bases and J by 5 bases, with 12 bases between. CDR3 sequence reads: CASSFSPGETQYF. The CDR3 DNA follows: TGCGCCAGCAGCTTCTCCCCCGGGGAGACCCAGTACTTC.

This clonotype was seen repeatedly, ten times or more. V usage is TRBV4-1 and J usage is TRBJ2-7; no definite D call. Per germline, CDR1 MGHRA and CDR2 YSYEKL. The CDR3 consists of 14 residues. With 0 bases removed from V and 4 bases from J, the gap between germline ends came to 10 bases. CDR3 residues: CASSQDIPPYEQYF. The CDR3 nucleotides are TGCGCCAGCAGCCAAGATATCCCTCCGTACGAGCAGTACTTC.

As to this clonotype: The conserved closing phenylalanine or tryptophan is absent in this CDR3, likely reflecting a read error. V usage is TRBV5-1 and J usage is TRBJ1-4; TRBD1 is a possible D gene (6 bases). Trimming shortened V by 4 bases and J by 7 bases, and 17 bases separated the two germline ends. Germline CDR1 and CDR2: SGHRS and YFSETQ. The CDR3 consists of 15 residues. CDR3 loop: CASSLGQGFGEKLFL. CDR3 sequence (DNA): TGCGCCAGCAGCCTGGGGCAGGGGTTCGGTGAAAAACTGTTTCTT.

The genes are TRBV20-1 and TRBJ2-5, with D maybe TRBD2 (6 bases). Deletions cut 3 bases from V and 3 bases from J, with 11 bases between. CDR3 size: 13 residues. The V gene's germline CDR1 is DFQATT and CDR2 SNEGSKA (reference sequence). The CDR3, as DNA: TGCAGTGCTAGGGAGGGGATCAAAGAGACCCAGTACTTC. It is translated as CSAREGIKETQYF.

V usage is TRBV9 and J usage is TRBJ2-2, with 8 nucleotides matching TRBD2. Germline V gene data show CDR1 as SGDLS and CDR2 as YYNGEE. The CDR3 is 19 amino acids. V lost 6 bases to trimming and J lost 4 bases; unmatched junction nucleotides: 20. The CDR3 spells CASTREAGGVGLTTGELFF. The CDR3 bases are TGTGCCAGCACCAGAGAGGCGGGAGGCGTTGGCCTTACCACCGGGGAGCTGTTTTTT.

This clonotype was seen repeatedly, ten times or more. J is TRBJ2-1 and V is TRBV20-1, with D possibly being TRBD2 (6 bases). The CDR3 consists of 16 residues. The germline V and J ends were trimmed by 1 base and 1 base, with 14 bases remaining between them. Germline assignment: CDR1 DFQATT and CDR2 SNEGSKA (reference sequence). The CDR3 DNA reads TGCAGTGCTAGAGGTCGCGCGGGGCCTTCCTACAATGAGCAGTTCTTC. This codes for CSARGRAGPSYNEQFF.

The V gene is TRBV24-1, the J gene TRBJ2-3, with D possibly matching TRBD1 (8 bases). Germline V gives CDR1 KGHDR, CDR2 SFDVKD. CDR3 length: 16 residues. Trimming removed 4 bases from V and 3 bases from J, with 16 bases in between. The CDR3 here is CATSDPGGGGTDTQYF. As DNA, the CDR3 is TGTGCCACCAGTGACCCAGGGGGCGGGGGTACAGATACGCAGTATTTT.

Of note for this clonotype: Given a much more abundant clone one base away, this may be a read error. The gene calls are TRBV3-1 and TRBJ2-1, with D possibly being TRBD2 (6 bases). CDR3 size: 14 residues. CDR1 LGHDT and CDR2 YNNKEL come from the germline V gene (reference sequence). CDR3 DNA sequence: TGTGCCGGCAGCCAAAGGGAGGTGTACAATGAGCAGTTCTTC. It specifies CAGSQREVYNEQFF.

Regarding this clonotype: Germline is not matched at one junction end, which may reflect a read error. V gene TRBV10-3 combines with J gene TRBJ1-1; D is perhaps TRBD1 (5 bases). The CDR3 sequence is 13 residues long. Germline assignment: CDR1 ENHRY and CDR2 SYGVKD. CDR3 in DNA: TGTGCCAGCAGTGCGATGGGGGGGACTGAAGCTTTCTTT. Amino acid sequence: CASSAMGGTEAFF.

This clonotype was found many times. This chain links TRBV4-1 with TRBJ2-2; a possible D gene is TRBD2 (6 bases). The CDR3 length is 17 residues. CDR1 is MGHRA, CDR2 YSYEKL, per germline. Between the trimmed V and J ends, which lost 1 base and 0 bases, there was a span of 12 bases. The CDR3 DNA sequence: TGCGCCAGCAGCCAAGGATTACGCGGGACGAACACCGGGGAGCTGTTTTTT. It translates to CASSQGLRGTNTGELFF.

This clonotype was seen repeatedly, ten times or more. CDR3 coding DNA: TGTGCCAGCAGTGAATCGGGACTGTCTAATTCACCCCTCCACTTT. Translation: CASSESGLSNSPLHF. The V call is TRBV2, the J call TRBJ1-6; D is possibly TRBD1 (5 bases). V dropped 2 bases and J dropped 6 bases, with 11 bases sitting between them. This CDR3 spans 15 amino acids. Germline V gene lookup returns CDR1 SNHLY and CDR2 FYNNEI.